The source of this T cell receptor beta chain is a study of siplizumab effects on memory and regulatory T cells (dated by TCRdb to the late 2010s). With respect to the entire study: The study looked at the effect of siplizumab, an anti-CD2 antibody, on alloreactive T-cell subsets in allogeneic mixed lymphocyte reactions made from human PBMCs. Study-wide findings and limitations: Unstimulated naive T cells appeared more diverse than memory T cells, and naive cells seemed to contribute substantially to the alloresponse. Of the alloreactive CD4+ clones that could be mapped, the Treg-derived share averaged about 67% with siplizumab compared with 25% to 30% in control reactions. About 75-95% of proliferating CD4+ or CD8+ clones could not be given a naive or memory phenotype. Siplizumab significantly reduced the cumulative frequency of alloreactive sequences traceable to unstimulated CD4+ memory T cells. Whether proliferating Tregs from siplizumab cultures were suppressive was not functionally confirmed. Because sequences below about 10^-5 frequency were poorly captured, only a minor fraction of alloreactive clones could be mapped to unstimulated subsets.

With regard to this clone: The specificity of this receptor is unknown. Base qualities are not recorded, but no much larger clone differs from it by a single base.

V is shortened by 3 bases, J by 2 bases, and the region joining them spans 26 bases. The CDR3 measures 20 amino acids from cysteine to phenylalanine. Kept here is only the CDR3 DNA, which spans 60 bases and is read in frame from base 1. CDR1 and CDR2, looked up from the germline V gene, are LGHNA and YNFKEQ. Receptors were amplified or captured by the immunoSEQ multiplex PCR assay. Each sample had some 94,000 TCR templates assayed by the deep sequencing platform. Genomic DNA extracted from sorted T cells was used for TCRbeta CDR3 sequencing. From the authors' description of their analysis: The R programming language was used for the clonal analysis of the TCRbeta CDR3 data. Alloreactive CD4+ and CD8+ clones were identified by comparing unstimulated samples to CFSE-low samples taken after the reaction. Alloreactive CD4+ clones were assigned to regulatory or non-regulatory origin by matching sequences to sorted unstimulated Treg and non-Treg repertoires. TCRdb's version of the immuneACCESS table is confined to in-frame rearrangements and falls short of the full clone set. An unresolved V gene accounts for under half of the shortfall where checked; the remainder is of unknown origin. The V and J calls and the clone size are those of that table, but D and trimming were determined from the DNA. The sample profile shows about 100,000 clones; about 91% of them were found once. Approximately 0.71% of the sample belongs to the ten largest clones.

Sorted unstimulated T cells, along with proliferating T cells recovered from mixed lymphocyte reactions, underwent TCRbeta CDR3 sequencing. Fresh whole blood from around eleven HLA-typed healthy donors served as the source for isolating PBMCs. To map where alloreactive clones came from, CD4+ regulatory T cells in the unstimulated state were FACS-sorted. The chain joins TRBV4-2 to TRBJ1-5, with no confidently assigned D gene. Material for sequencing was Tregs sorted from blood. The TCR originated in a human donor in good health. The bases are TGTGCCAGCAGCCAGCGCCCTTTGTTTTGGGAAGGGTTTGGCAATCAGCCCCAGCATTTT. The translation is CASSQRPLFWEGFGNQPQHF.